Included here is one T cell receptor (beta chain) sequence, with context. This clone is large (0.1 to 1%) in terms of sample share. Base qualities are missing; no much larger clone stands one base away. The CDR3, from cysteine to phenylalanine, totals 14 residues. Only the CDR3 portion is preserved as DNA: 42 bases, with reading frame beginning at the first base. As encoded in the germline V gene, CDR1 is SQVTM while CDR2 is ANQGSEA. V drops 4 bases and J drops 0 bases, leaving 9 bases in between. For TCR profiling, total RNA from at least 10,000 sorted tetramer+ CD8 T cells was reverse transcribed into cDNA. PCR amplification of CDR3 regions used primers annealing to V and J regions and added unique molecular identifiers so that templates could be tracked. TCRalpha and TCRbeta chains were profiled using the immunoSEQ platform, including its sequencing and error-correction standards. The study's processing was this. Clonal copy numbers were corrected for sequencing and PCR errors, and IMGT conventions were followed to define CDR3s. Only productive rearrangements were analyzed, using immunoSEQ Analyzer versions 2.0 and 3.0, with gene-pairing frequencies processed further in Microsoft Excel. Circos plots were used to visualize V-J pairings, and MEME together with a custom motifSearch program was used to find CDR3 motifs. The OLGA algorithm was used to calculate the probability of generation of TCR sequences. Clonotypes seen at both visits were called persistent; those seen only acutely were nonpersistent; those seen only at convalescence were de novo. An amino acid clonotype used by more than one donor was defined as a public TCR. Not all clones reach the TCRdb copy of this immuneACCESS table, which keeps in-frame sequences only. Checked studies attribute under half of the gap to unresolved V genes and leave the rest unexplained. That table furnishes V, J and clone size, whereas the DNA furnished D and trimming. The sample contains about 2,300 clones, 55% to 80% of them found a single time. 51% of the sample rests with the top ten.

These data are taken from a study of blood T cell repertoires in acute mononucleosis (dated by TCRdb to 2018 to 2021). For context, the study as a whole: Acute-phase samples were taken within 2 weeks of symptom onset, representing the primary response. During acute infection, about 2.3% and 0.99% of blood CD8 T cells were made up of mean YVL-BR-specific and GLC-BM-specific cells, respectively. Mean blood EBV load was approximately 4 log10 genome copies per million B cells during acute infection and around 2.8 at convalescence. Overall study results and their limits: The cohort comprised only a few donors, so group averages rested on very few individuals. Because only a fraction of each donor's blood was analyzed, sampling error might partly account for the low clonotype overlap between the acute and convalescent samples. Only around 8.7% of unique acute clonotypes persisted into convalescence, yet these made up most of the response; new diverse de novo clonotypes seemingly replaced the rest. Both chains appeared to be involved in GLC-BM selection, with public TCRbeta motifs on BV14-BJ2 and BV20-BJ1 being observed alongside a TCRalpha motif on AV5-AJ31.

The time point label here, explained by the study, means: acute infectious mononucleosis, at clinical presentation within 2 weeks of symptom onset (visit 1). Over primary infection, the study followed CD8 T cell responses to two immunodominant EBV epitopes: BRLF1 109 (YVL-BR) and BMLF1 280 (GLC-BM). Primary EBV infection was taken to be indicated by a positive serum heterophile antibody test and EBV viral capsid antigen-specific IgM. Total CD8 T cells were first enriched from PBMCs by magnetic positive selection (MACS). A FACSAria III was used to sort live CD3+ CD8+ tetramer+ cells to a purity above 85%. Cells were sorted with a PE-conjugated tetramer loaded with the BMLF1 280-288 peptide. Directly ex vivo after tetramer sorting, the TCR repertoires of EBV epitope-specific CD8 T cells were deep-sequenced at acute infection and at convalescence. Donors were three people aged roughly 18 to 30 with clinical acute infectious mononucleosis and laboratory evidence of primary EBV infection. Heparinized peripheral blood was collected when donors presented clinically with mononucleosis symptoms and again about 6 months afterward. PBMCs were isolated by Ficoll-Paque density gradient centrifugation.

Material: EBV GLC epitope tetramer+ CD8+ T cells sorted from PBMCs, obtained during acute infectious mononucleosis. The label giving this sample's cell subset or site can be read as: CD8 T cells binding tetramer with EBV BMLF1 280-288 peptide (GLC-BM). The TCR sequence derives from a woman in her late teens or twenties with infectious mononucleosis caused by EBV. This chain is built from TRBV29-1 and TRBJ1-4; the D gene remains uncertain. The CDR3 region has the sequence CSVGSFPTNEKLFF. The nucleotide sequence reads TGCAGCGTTGGGAGTTTTCCAACTAATGAAAAACTGTTTTTT.